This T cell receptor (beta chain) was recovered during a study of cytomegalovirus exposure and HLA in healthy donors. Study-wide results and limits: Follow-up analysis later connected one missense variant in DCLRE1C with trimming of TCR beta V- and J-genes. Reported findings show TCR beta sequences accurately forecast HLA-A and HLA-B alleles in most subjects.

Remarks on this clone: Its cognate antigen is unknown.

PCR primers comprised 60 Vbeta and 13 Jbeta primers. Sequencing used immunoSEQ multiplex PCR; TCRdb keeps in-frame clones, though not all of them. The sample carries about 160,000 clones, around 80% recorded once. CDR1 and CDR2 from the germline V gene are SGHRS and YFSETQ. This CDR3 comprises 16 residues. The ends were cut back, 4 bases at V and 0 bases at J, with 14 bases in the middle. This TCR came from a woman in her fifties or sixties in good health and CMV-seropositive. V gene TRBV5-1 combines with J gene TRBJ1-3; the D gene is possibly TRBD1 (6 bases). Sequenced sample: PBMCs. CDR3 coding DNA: TGCGCCAGCAGCCCCTGGACAGATTCCTCTGGAAACACCATATATTTT. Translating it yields CASSPWTDSSGNTIYF. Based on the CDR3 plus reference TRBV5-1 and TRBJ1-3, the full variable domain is KAGVTQTPRYLIKTRGQQVTLSCSPISGHRSVSWYQQTPGQGLQFLFEYFSETQRNKGNFPGRFSGRQFSNSRSEMNVSTLELGDSALYLCASSPWTDSSGNTIYFGEGSWLTVV.